This TCR beta chain was sequenced during a study of monozygotic twins with inflammatory bowel disease. Study results and limitations: Twins with IBD had fewer clonotypes in common with others than healthy twins, particularly during disease activity. Concordant and discordant twins showed no difference in repertoire similarity, possibly from limited power.

As concerns this clonotype: Antigen: not known.

TCRdb processed the 5' RACE reads again and assigns one entry to each CDR3 protein, with no DNA. This sample's table has approximately 330,000 distinct CDR3 sequences. Whole blood that had not undergone T cell sorting provided the isolated total RNA. This CDR3 region has 15 residues. Germline CDR1 reads DFQATT; CDR2 reads SNEGSKA (reference sequence). Sequenced material: blood. The chain joins TRBV20-1 to TRBJ2-3; no DNA is available, so the TRBD2 call from TCRdb remains unchecked. The TCR was taken from a human donor with ulcerative colitis or Crohn's disease, or a healthy co-twin of an affected twin (not recorded which). Here the CDR3 reads CSARDSSSGLNTQYF.